The 28 T cell receptor beta chains below were found in one sample sequenced in a study of OX40 agonist ivuxolimab in advanced cancers. Receptor amplification or capture employed the immunoSEQ multiplex PCR assay. Not all clones reach the TCRdb copy of this immuneACCESS table, which keeps in-frame sequences only. Checked studies attribute under half of the gap to unresolved V genes and leave the rest unexplained. Across this sample there are about 120,000 clones, with 75% to 90% seen only once. The ten biggest clones cover 0.55% of the sample. This specimen consisted of CD4+ or CD8+ T cells sorted from blood, obtained in a trial of the OX40 agonist ivuxolimab. These receptors originate from an adult with an advanced solid tumor such as melanoma, head and neck, liver or kidney cancer.

The chain recombines TRBV4-3 with TRBJ1-4; D not resolved. CDR3 size: 16 residues. Germline lookup yields CDR1 LGHNA and CDR2 YSLEER. The V and J ends lost 1 base and 4 bases respectively, with 13 bases between them. CDR3 bases: TGCGCCAGCAGCCAAGGAAAAGGACGGAATAATGAAAAACTGTTTTTT. Translated: CASSQGKGRNNEKLFF.

This chain connects TRBV11-3 to TRBJ2-1, with 10 bases matching TRBD1. Germline trimming cut 6 bases from V and 4 bases from J; bases unmatched to any gene: 12. Germline CDR1 is SGHNT and CDR2 is YENEEA. The CDR3 is made up of 17 amino acids. CDR3 DNA sequence: TGTGCCAGCAGGTACCCGACCGGGACAGGGGTGTACAATGAGCAGTTCTTC. As protein: CASRYPTGTGVYNEQFF.

The chain couples TRBV18 to TRBJ2-3; the match to TRBD1 covers 11 bases. CDR1 KGHSH and CDR2 LQKENI come from the germline V gene. CDR3 length: 15 residues. V gave up 0 bases and J gave up 8 bases; unmatched junction bases: 4. The CDR3 DNA sequence: TGTGCCAGCTCACCACCAGGACAGGGGGCCGGTACGCAGTATTTT. This encodes CASSPPGQGAGTQYF.

Here the CDR3 DNA reads TGTGCCAGCAGCGCGACAGGAGACACCGGGGAGCTGTTTTTT. Protein product: CASSATGDTGELFF. The rearrangement links TRBV7-3 to TRBJ2-2; TRBD1 might be the D (6 bases). CDR1 is SGHTA, CDR2 FQGTGA, per germline. V lost 5 bases and J 3 bases, leaving 10 bases between the germline ends. This CDR3 comprises 14 residues. The full variable domain, rest sourced from reference TRBV7-3 and TRBJ2-2, is GAGVSQTPSNKVTEKGKYVELRCDPISGHTALYWYRQSLGQGPEFLIYFQGTGAADDSGLPNDRFFAVRPEGSVSTLKIQRTERGDSAVYLCASSATGDTGELFFGEGSRLTVL.

The chain combines TRBV4-3 with TRBJ2-2, with no clear D. The CDR3 runs to 15 residues. Germline V CDR1 and CDR2: LGHNA, YSLEER. V was shortened by 0 bases and J by 4 bases, with 9 bases between the two germline ends. CDR3 nucleotides: TGCGCCAGCAGCCAAGAAGGTTGGGGCACCGGGGAGCTGTTTTTT. Encoded protein: CASSQEGWGTGELFF.

This clone was counted between two and nine times. The chain is built from TRBV2 and TRBJ1-6, with 9 bases lining up with TRBD1. The CDR3 has 14 residues. The germline CDR1 and CDR2 sequences are SNHLY and FYNNEI. V was pared by 8 bases and J by 10 bases, with 9 bases of the junction left unmatched. The CDR3 reads CASRSGTGTSPLHF. The CDR3 coding sequence is TGTGCCAGCCGGTCTGGGACAGGGACCTCACCCCTCCACTTT.

The rearrangement links TRBV19 to TRBJ2-1; D gene uncertain. The germline V gene has CDR1 LNHDA and CDR2 SQIVND (reference sequence). The CDR3 length is 13 residues. Trimming stripped 5 bases from V and 11 bases from J, with 16 bases between. CDR3 nucleotides: TGTGCCAGTAGTTATTCCGGACGTGAGAAGCAGTTCTTC. This translates into CASSYSGREKQFF.

J is TRBJ2-5 and V is TRBV5-1; possible D gene TRBD2, 5 bases. The germline gives CDR1 SGHRS, CDR2 YFSETQ. V was trimmed by 4 bases and J by 5 bases, leaving 15 bases between them. The CDR3 has 14 amino acids. The CDR3 is CASSLDRPGETQYF. In DNA form, the CDR3 reads TGCGCCAGCAGCCTGGACCGACCGGGGGAGACCCAGTACTTC. Using reference TRBV5-1 and TRBJ2-5 for the parts outside the CDR3, the full variable domain is KAGVTQTPRYLIKTRGQQVTLSCSPISGHRSVSWYQQTPGQGLQFLFEYFSETQRNKGNFPGRFSGRQFSNSRSEMNVSTLELGDSALYLCASSLDRPGETQYFGPGTRLLVL.

The chain has TRBV25-1 and TRBJ2-7; tentative D call: TRBD1 (5 bases). CDR1 MGHDK and CDR2 SYGVNS come from the germline V gene. The CDR3 contains 15 residues. V was clipped by 2 bases and J by 5 bases, with 16 bases between them. The CDR3 DNA follows: TGTGCCAGCAGTGAACCCAGGGCGTCTAGGGACGAGCAGTACTTC. Its translation: CASSEPRASRDEQYF.

The gene calls are TRBV5-1 and TRBJ2-2, with TRBD1 identical over 11 bases. The CDR3 has 19 residues. With V trimmed by 2 bases and J by 7 bases, 16 bases remained unmatched. Germline V CDR1 and CDR2: SGHRS, YFSETQ. CDR3 residues: CASSFGGKGQGVRGGELFF. In nucleotides, the CDR3 is TGCGCCAGCAGCTTCGGAGGTAAGGGACAGGGGGTTAGGGGCGGGGAGCTGTTTTTT.

This chain uses TRBV2 with TRBJ1-5; D is possibly TRBD1 (6 bases). The V end was cut by 7 bases, the J end by 4 bases, with 17 bases between. The germline CDR1 and CDR2 sequences are SNHLY and FYNNEI. The CDR3 runs 15 residues. CDR3 region: CASTLGALVNQPQHF. CDR3 sequence (DNA): TGTGCCAGCACCCTGGGGGCATTGGTAAATCAGCCCCAGCATTTT.

The rearrangement uses TRBV5-1 and TRBJ2-7; 10 bases align to TRBD1. Looked up from germline, CDR1 is SGHRS and CDR2 is YFSETQ. This CDR3 comprises 15 residues. V shed 4 bases, J shed 4 bases, and the junction held 8 bases outside the gene matches. For the CDR3, the DNA is TGCGCCAGCAGCGCCTCCGGGACAGGGGTTTACGAGCAGTACTTC. It translates to CASSASGTGVYEQYF.

In its sample, this clone was seen once. The chain combines TRBV6-6 with TRBJ2-1; 9 nucleotides agree with TRBD2. The V segment lost 6 bases and the J segment 2 bases; nucleotides outside the gene matches: 8. This CDR3 spans 16 amino acids. The germline gives CDR1 MNHNY, CDR2 SVGAGI (reference sequence). DNA of the CDR3: TGTGCCAGCAGGAGTTCAGCGGGGGGCCCCTACAATGAGCAGTTCTTC. Its protein is CASRSSAGGPYNEQFF.

This chain joins TRBV30 and TRBJ1-2; D possibly corresponds to TRBD1 (6 bases). CDR1 is GTSNPN, CDR2 SVGIG, per germline (reference sequence). Trimming shortened V by 8 bases and J by 0 bases, and 13 bases separated the two germline ends. This CDR3 is 13 amino acids long. The chain's CDR3 is CAGPDRANYGYTF. The CDR3 nucleotides are TGTGCCGGGCCGGACAGAGCTAACTATGGCTACACCTTC.

The chain links TRBV11-2 to TRBJ2-5; 8 positions agree with TRBD2. Germline V lookup: CDR1 SGHAT, CDR2 FQNNGV. With V trimmed by 3 bases and J by 3 bases, 0 bases remained unmatched. The CDR3 has 13 amino acids. CDR3 amino acids: CASSFGGEETQYF. CDR3 in DNA: TGTGCCAGCAGCTTCGGGGGGGAAGAGACCCAGTACTTC.

This clone has only one observation. The rearrangement joins TRBV14 to TRBJ1-3; D remains unclear. Between the trimmed V and J ends, which lost 0 bases and 1 base, there was a span of 16 bases. Germline CDR1 and CDR2: SGHDN and FVKESK. This CDR3 has 18 amino acids. The CDR3 sequence is CASSQEGVGRMSGNTIYF. CDR3 in DNA: TGTGCCAGCAGCCAAGAAGGAGTAGGGAGGATGTCTGGAAACACCATATATTTT.

The chain uses TRBV6-5 and TRBJ2-4; D unresolved. The germline V gene has CDR1 MNHEY and CDR2 SVGAGI. This CDR3 is built from 15 residues. Trimming shortened V by 4 bases and J by 0 bases, and 10 bases separated the two germline ends. DNA of the CDR3: TGTGCCAGCAGTTTGGACGCCCTAGCCAAAAACATTCAGTACTTC. It specifies CASSLDALAKNIQYF.

The chain recombines TRBV30 with TRBJ1-3; D is unclear. The CDR3 length is 11 residues. Germline assignment: CDR1 GTSNPN and CDR2 SVGIG (reference sequence). Trimming removed 4 bases from V and 9 bases from J, with 10 bases in between. The CDR3 sequence: CAWMAGVTIYF. Written as DNA, the CDR3 is TGTGCCTGGATGGCAGGCGTCACCATATATTTT. Using reference TRBV30 and TRBJ1-3 for the parts outside the CDR3, the full variable domain is SQTIHQWPATLVQPVGSPLSLECTVEGTSNPNLYWYRQAAGRGLQLLFYSVGIGQISSEVPQNLSASRPQDRQFILSSKKLLLSDSGFYLCAWMAGVTIYFGEGSWLTVV.

This CDR3 is CASSYGGEWDEQFF. In DNA form, the CDR3 reads TGCGCCAGCAGCTACGGGGGGGAATGGGATGAGCAGTTCTTC. The chain carries TRBV4-3 and TRBJ2-1; TRBD2 matches 8 bases. The CDR3 length is 14 residues. The J segment lost 8 bases and the V segment lost 5 bases, leaving 8 bases of the junction unmatched. Germline CDR1 reads LGHNA; CDR2 reads YSLEER.

This chain connects TRBV14 to TRBJ2-1; TRBD1 agrees at 8 bases. Per germline, CDR1 SGHDN and CDR2 FVKESK. The CDR3 loop spans 14 amino acids. Trimming at V came to 4 bases and at J to 9 bases, leaving 8 bases not matched to a gene. Here the CDR3 DNA reads TGTGCCAGCAGCCGACAGGGGATTCGTGGTGAGCAGTTCTTC. Residues: CASSRQGIRGEQFF.

The rearrangement links TRBV6-5 to TRBJ1-2; 10 bases are shared with TRBD1. The CDR3 covers 14 residues. Per germline, CDR1 MNHEY and CDR2 SVGAGI. Trimming took 0 bases from V and 8 from J; bases not matched to a gene: 3. The CDR3: CASSYSTGGIGYTF. The CDR3 DNA follows: TGTGCCAGCAGTTACTCGACAGGGGGCATCGGCTACACCTTC.

This clone was detected once. This chain's CDR3 is CASSAGYSGNTIYF. DNA for the CDR3: TGTGCCAGCAGTGCCGGTTACTCTGGAAACACCATATATTTT. This chain joins TRBV6-1 and TRBJ1-3; D is uncertain. Trimming removed 4 bases at V and 0 bases at J, with 7 bases between. CDR3 length equals 14 residues. The germline gives CDR1 MNHNS, CDR2 SASEGT.

The chain links TRBV5-4 to TRBJ1-4; D might be TRBD1 (5 bases). The CDR3 totals 14 residues. The V end lost 0 bases, the J end lost 8 bases, and 11 bases lay between the germline ends. Germline V gene sequence: CDR1 SGHNT, CDR2 YYREEE (reference sequence). The CDR3, as DNA: TGTGCCAGCAGCTTGGAATTACAGGCGGAAAAACTGTTTTTT. Protein sequence: CASSLELQAEKLFF.

The chain combines TRBV28 with TRBJ1-4; D uncertain. Germline V gene sequence: CDR1 MDHEN, CDR2 SYDVKM. This CDR3 contains 13 residues. V was pared by 7 bases and J by 3 bases, with 9 bases between. The CDR3 DNA reads as TGTGCCAGCAAATCCGGACCTAATGAAAAACTGTTTTTT. Translating gives CASKSGPNEKLFF.

The chain is built from TRBV7-2 and TRBJ2-7; TRBD1 matches at 8 bases. Germline-derived CDR1 and CDR2 are SGHTA and FQGNSA. V dropped 5 bases and J dropped 2; count of bases not matched to a gene: 2. The CDR3 runs 13 residues. CDR3: CASSTTGAYEQYF. As DNA, the CDR3 is TGTGCCAGCAGCACGACAGGGGCCTACGAGCAGTACTTC.

The gene calls are TRBV15 and TRBJ2-5, with 10 nucleotides matching TRBD2. Germline CDR1 is LNHNV and CDR2 is YYDKDF (reference sequence). The CDR3 runs to 16 residues. V was clipped by 0 bases and J by 4 bases; unmatched bases: 5. The CDR3 DNA follows: TGTGCCACCAGCAGAGATCGAGTAGCGGGGGGAGAGACCCAGTACTTC. Protein sequence: CATSRDRVAGGETQYF.

The CDR3 nucleotides read TGTGCCAGCAGTGATAACTACGAGCAGTACTTC. Translating gives CASSDNYEQYF. V and J are TRBV6-1 and TRBJ2-7; D ambiguous. Trimming removed 3 bases at V and 3 bases at J, with 3 bases between. CDR1 and CDR2 from the germline V gene are MNHNS and SASEGT. The CDR3 contains 11 residues.

The chain is built from TRBV6-5 and TRBJ1-1; D call uncertain. Between the trimmed V and J ends, which lost 7 bases and 9 bases, there was a span of 18 bases. The germline gives CDR1 MNHEY, CDR2 SVGAGI. CDR3 size: 13 residues. This CDR3 reads CASKGAPPGKAFF. In nucleotides, the CDR3 is TGTGCCAGCAAAGGAGCCCCCCCCGGTAAAGCTTTCTTT.